This T cell receptor (beta chain) was found in a study of cytomegalovirus exposure and HLA in healthy donors. On this clone itself: Its target is unknown.

PCR involved 60 Vbeta and 13 Jbeta primers. The data were produced by immunoSEQ multiplex PCR, yet TCRdb's version contains in-frame clones alone and is incomplete. The sample includes some 160,000 clones, 75% to 90% seen only once; the top ten take over 2%. Study-level points and caveats: The study recorded 150 to 200 TCR beta chains that were cytomegalovirus-associated. Most CMV-associated TCR beta chains were later found to appear HLA-restricted.

Losses at the gene ends were 3 bases for V and 6 bases for J; bases not matched to a gene: 6. Germline V gene sequence: CDR1 SGHNT, CDR2 YYREEE (reference sequence). CDR3 length: 14 residues. This clonotype originated in a male donor in good health and CMV-seronegative. The V call is TRBV5-4, the J call TRBJ2-3; TRBD2 agrees at 8 bases. Sequenced input: PBMCs. The CDR3 protein is CASSSPRGADTQYF. The CDR3 DNA follows: TGTGCCAGCAGCTCGCCGCGGGGGGCGGATACGCAGTATTTT.